This T cell receptor (beta chain) was found in a study of T cells in Graves' hyperthyroidism and ophthalmopathy. Study conclusions and caveats: Ophthalmopathy was separated from stable hyperthyroidism by a 13 V-J model.

Those with hyperthyroidism were 18 to 65 years old, newly diagnosed, and ill for under 2 months. Diagnoses used clinical symptoms, serum thyroxine and TRAb, thyroid ultrasound and orbital computed tomography. Blood was drawn at first hyperthyroidism diagnosis, before any ophthalmopathy symptoms. The table lists this clonotype with many counts. Its antigen is undetermined. The investigators amplified TCR beta CDR3 regions from RNA transcripts. In the first-round RT-PCR of the TCR CDR3, the HTBI primer set was used. TCRdb ran MiXCR on the multiplex PCR reads and lists one entry per CDR3 protein. The data contain 550,000 to 650,000 distinct CDR3 sequences, 14% of them singletons. Sequenced sample: blood. This clonotype was sampled from a woman aged 30 to 39 with Graves' hyperthyroidism that later progressed to Graves' ophthalmopathy.

CDR3 residues: CASSQDPGPLYEQYF. CDR3 coding DNA: TGCGCCAGCAGCCAAGATCCGGGTCCTCTCTACGAGCAGTACTTC. The chain has TRBV4-1 and TRBJ2-7; no reliable D call. Germline assignment: CDR1 MGHRA and CDR2 YSYEKL. V was pared by 0 bases and J by 3 bases, with 12 bases between. The CDR3 contains 15 residues.